This T cell receptor beta chain derives from a study of CD4+ T cells in melanoma. General observations from the study: CD8+ T cell, macrophage and B cell function reportedly correlated with neoantigen-specific CD4+ T cells. Reportedly, melanoma neoantigen-specific CD4+ T cells showed varied differentiation states.

The method was immunoSEQ multiplex PCR; TCRdb's version includes in-frame clones alone and lacks a portion of them. The sample consists of roughly 12,000 clones, more than 60% of them appearing once. V lost 10 bases to trimming and J lost 4 bases, with 17 bases between them. Germline V gene data show CDR1 as ENHRY and CDR2 as SYGVKD. The CDR3 length is 13 residues. Details on this clone: The antigen is undetermined.

The receptor comes from a human donor with melanoma. Source material: cells from a culture (not recorded whether cultured in vitro). The chain employs TRBV10-3 and TRBJ2-7; D is possibly TRBD1 or TRBD2 (5 bases each). CDR3 protein: CARTRGLDYEQYF. The DNA of the CDR3 is TGTGCCAGAACGAGGGGTCTAGATTACGAGCAGTACTTC.